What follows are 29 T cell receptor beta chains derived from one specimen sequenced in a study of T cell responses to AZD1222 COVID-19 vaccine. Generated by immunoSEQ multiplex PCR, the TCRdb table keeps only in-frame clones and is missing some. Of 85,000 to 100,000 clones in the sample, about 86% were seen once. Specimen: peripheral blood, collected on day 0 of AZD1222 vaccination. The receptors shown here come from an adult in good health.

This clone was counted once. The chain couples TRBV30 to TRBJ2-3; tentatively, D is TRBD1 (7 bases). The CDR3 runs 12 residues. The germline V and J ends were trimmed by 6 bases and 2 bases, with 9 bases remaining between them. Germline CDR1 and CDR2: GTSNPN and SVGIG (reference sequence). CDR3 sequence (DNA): TGTGCCTGCAGGGGGGACACAGATACGCAGTATTTT. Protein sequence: CACRGDTDTQYF.

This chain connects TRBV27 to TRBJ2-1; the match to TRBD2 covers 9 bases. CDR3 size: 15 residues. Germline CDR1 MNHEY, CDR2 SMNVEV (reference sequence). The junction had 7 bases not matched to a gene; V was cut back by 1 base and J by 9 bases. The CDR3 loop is CASSLLAGGPLEQFF. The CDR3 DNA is TGTGCCAGCAGTTTATTGGCGGGAGGGCCCCTTGAGCAGTTCTTC.

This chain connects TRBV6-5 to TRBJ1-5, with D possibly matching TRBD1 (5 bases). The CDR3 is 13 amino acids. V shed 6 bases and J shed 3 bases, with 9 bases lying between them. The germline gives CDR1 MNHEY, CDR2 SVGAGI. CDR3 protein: CASRYRFNQPQHF. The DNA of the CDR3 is TGTGCCAGCAGATACAGGTTCAATCAGCCCCAGCATTTT.

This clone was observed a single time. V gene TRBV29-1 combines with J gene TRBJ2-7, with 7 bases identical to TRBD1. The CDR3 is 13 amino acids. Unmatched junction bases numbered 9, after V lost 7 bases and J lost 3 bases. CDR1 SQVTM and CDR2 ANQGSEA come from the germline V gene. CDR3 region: CSAEQGNGYEQYF. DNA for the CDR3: TGCAGCGCAGAACAGGGGAATGGCTACGAGCAGTACTTC.

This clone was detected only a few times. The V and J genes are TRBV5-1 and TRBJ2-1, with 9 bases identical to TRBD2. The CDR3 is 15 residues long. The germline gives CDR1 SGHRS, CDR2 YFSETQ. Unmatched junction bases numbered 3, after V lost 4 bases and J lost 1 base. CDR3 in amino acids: CASSPAGGSYNEQFF. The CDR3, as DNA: TGCGCCAGCAGCCCCGCGGGGGGGTCCTACAATGAGCAGTTCTTC.

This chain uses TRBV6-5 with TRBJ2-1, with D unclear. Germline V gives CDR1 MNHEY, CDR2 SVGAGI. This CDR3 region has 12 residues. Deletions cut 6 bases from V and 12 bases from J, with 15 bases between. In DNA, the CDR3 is TGTGCCAGCAGCCCCACGTCGTGGGTGCAGTTCTTC. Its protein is CASSPTSWVQFF.

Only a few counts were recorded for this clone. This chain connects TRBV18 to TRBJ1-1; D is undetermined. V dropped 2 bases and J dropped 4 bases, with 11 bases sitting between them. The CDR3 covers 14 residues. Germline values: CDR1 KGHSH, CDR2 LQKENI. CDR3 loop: CASSPMGPPTEAFF. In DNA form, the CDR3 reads TGTGCCAGCTCACCAATGGGCCCCCCCACTGAAGCTTTCTTT.

The CDR3, as DNA: TGTGCCAGTAGTCGGCAGGCGAACACTGAAGCTTTCTTT. It yields the protein CASSRQANTEAFF. The rearrangement joins TRBV19 to TRBJ1-1; D is unclear. The CDR3 consists of 13 residues. Germline V lookup: CDR1 LNHDA, CDR2 SQIVND (reference sequence). Trimming cost V 5 bases and J 1 base, with 8 bases left between them.

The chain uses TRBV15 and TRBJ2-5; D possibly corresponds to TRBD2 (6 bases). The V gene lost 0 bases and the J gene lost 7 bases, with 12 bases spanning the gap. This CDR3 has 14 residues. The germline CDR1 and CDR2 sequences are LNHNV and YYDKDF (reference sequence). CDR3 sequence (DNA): TGTGCCACCAGCAGAGACGGGAGCAGCGCGACCCAGTACTTC. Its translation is CATSRDGSSATQYF.

CDR3 coding DNA: TGTGCCAGCAGTGAATCCCAGGGTTGGGCTGAAGCTTTCTTT. Translated, it gives CASSESQGWAEAFF. This chain joins TRBV6-1 and TRBJ1-1; maybe TRBD1 (5 bases). The CDR3 is 14 residues long. The germline V and J ends were trimmed by 2 bases and 6 bases, with 13 bases remaining between them. The germline gives CDR1 MNHNS, CDR2 SASEGT.

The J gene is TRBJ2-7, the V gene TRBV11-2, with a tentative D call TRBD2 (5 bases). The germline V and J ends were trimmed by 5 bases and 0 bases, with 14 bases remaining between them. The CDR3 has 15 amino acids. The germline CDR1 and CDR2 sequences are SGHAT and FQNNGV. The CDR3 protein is CASSHRWESSYEQYF. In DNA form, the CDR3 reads TGTGCCAGCAGCCACCGTTGGGAGAGCTCCTACGAGCAGTACTTC.

CDR3 protein: CASSLAGRGDEKLFF. The CDR3 DNA sequence: TGCGCCAGCAGCTTGGCGGGGCGGGGTGACGAAAAACTGTTTTTT. This rearrangement joins TRBV5-1 to TRBJ1-4; D is perhaps TRBD1 (5 bases). CDR3 length equals 15 residues. Trimming cost V 0 bases and J 8 bases, with 14 bases left between them. Germline V gene sequence: CDR1 SGHRS, CDR2 YFSETQ.

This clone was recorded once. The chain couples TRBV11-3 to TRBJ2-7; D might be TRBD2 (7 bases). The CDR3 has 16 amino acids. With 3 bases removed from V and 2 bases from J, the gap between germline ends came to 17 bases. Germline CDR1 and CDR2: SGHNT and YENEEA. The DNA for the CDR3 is TGTGCCAGCAGCTTCCTGGCTGGGGGGGCCACCTACGAGCAGTACTTC. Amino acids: CASSFLAGGATYEQYF.

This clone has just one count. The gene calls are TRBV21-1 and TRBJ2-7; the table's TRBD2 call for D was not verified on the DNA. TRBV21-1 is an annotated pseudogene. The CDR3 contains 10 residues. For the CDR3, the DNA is TGTGCCAGCAGCCTCTCCGAGCAGTACTTC. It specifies CASSLSEQYF.

CDR3 sequence reads: CASSLGGQGSGWYF. CDR3 nucleotide sequence: TGTGCCAGCAGCTTAGGGGGACAGGGTTCAGGATGGTACTTC. This rearrangement joins TRBV7-2 to TRBJ2-7; TRBD1 matches at 9 bases. V gave up 1 base and J gave up 12 bases; unmatched junction bases: 10. The CDR3 is made up of 14 amino acids. CDR1 is SGHTA and CDR2 is FQGNSA in the germline V gene.

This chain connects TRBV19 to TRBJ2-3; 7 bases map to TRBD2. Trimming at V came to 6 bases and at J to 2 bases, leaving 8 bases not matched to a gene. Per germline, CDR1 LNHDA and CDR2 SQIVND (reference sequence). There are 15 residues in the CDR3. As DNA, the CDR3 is TGTGCCAGTAGCCTCCTAGCGGCCCCCACAGATACGCAGTATTTT. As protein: CASSLLAAPTDTQYF.

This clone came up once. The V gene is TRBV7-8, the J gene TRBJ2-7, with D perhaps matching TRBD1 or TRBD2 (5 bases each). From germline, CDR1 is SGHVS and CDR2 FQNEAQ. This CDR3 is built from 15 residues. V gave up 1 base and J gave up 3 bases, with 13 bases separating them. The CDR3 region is CASSLGGTVFYEQYF. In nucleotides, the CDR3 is TGTGCCAGCAGCTTAGGGGGGACGGTTTTCTACGAGCAGTACTTC.

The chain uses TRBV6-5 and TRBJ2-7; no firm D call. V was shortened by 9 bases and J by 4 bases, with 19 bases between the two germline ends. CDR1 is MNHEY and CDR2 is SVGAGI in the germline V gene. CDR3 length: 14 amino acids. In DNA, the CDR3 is TGTGCCAGTGGTGGGAACGGAAATCTTTACGAGCAGTACTTC. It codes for CASGGNGNLYEQYF.

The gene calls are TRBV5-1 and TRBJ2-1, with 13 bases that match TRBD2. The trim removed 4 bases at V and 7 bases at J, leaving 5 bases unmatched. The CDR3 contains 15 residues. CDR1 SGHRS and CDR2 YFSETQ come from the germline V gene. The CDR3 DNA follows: TGCGCCAGCAGCCAACTAGCGGGGGGGCCTAATGAGCAGTTCTTC. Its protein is CASSQLAGGPNEQFF.

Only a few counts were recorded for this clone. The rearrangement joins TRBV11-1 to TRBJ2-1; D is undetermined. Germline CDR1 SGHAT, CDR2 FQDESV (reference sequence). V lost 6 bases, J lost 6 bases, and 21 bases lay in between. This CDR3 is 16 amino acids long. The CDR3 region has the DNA TGTGCCAGCAGTTCGCGAGACGGAGCTTTTACCAATGAGCAGTTCTTC. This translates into CASSSRDGAFTNEQFF.

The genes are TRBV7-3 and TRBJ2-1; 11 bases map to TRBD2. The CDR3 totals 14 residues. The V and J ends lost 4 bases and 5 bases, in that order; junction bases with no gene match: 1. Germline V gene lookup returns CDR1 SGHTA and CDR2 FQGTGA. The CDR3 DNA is TGTGCCAGCAGCTCGGGACTAGCGGACAATGAGCAGTTCTTC. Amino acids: CASSSGLADNEQFF.

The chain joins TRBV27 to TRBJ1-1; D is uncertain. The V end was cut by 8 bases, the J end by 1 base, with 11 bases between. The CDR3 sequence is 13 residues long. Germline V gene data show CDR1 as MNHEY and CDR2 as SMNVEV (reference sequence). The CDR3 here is CASRRAGNTEAFF. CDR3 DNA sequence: TGTGCCAGCCGCCGGGCAGGGAACACTGAAGCTTTCTTT.

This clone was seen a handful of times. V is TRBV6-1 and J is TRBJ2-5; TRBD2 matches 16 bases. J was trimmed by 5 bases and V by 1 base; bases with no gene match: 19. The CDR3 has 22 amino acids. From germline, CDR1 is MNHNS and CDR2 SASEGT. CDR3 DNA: TGTGCCAGCAGTGAAGTAATATGGAACTGGGGACTAGCGGGAGGGGGCCGGGAGACCCAGTACTTC. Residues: CASSEVIWNWGLAGGGRETQYF.

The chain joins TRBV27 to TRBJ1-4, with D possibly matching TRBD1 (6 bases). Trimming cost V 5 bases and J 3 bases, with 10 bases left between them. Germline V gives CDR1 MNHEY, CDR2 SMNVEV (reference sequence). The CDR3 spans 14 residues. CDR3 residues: CASSIGQPNEKLFF. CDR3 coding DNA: TGTGCCAGCAGTATCGGACAGCCTAATGAAAAACTGTTTTTT.

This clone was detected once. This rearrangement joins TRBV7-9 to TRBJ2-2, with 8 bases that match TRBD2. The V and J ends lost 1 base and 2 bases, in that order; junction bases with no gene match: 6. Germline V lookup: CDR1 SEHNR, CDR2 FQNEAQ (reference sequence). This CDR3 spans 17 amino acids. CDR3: CASSLVLAGLNTGELFF. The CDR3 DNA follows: TGTGCCAGCAGCTTAGTCCTAGCGGGTTTAAACACCGGGGAGCTGTTTTTT. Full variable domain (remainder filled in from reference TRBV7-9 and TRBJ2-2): DTGVSQNPRHKITKRGQNVTFRCDPISEHNRLYWYRQTLGQGPEFLTYFQNEAQLEKSRLLSDRFSAERPKGSFSTLEIQRTEQGDSAMYLCASSLVLAGLNTGELFFGEGSRLTVL.

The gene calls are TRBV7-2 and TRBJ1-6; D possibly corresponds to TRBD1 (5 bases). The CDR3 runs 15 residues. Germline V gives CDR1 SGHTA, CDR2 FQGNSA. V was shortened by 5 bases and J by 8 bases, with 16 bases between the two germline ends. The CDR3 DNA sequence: TGTGCCAGCAGCCTAAGACAGCCAGGTGATTCACCCCTCCACTTT. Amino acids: CASSLRQPGDSPLHF.

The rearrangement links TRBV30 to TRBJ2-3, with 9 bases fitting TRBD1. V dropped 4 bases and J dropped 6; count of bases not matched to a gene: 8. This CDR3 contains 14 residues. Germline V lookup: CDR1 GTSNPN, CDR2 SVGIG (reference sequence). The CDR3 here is CAWNIDRGMDTQYF. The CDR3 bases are TGTGCCTGGAACATTGACAGGGGGATGGATACGCAGTATTTT.

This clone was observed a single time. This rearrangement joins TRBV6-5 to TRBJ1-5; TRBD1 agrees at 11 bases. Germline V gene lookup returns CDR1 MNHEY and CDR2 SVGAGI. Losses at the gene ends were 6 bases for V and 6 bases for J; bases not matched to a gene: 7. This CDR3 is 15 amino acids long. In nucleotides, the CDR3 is TGTGCCAGCAGCCATGGGACAGGGGGTTTTCAGCCCCAGCATTTT. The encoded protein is CASSHGTGGFQPQHF.

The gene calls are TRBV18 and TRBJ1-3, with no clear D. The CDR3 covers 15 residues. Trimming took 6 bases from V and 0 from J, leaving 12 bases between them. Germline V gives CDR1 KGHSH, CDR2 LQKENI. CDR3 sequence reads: CASSGFPNSGNTIYF. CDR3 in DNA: TGTGCCAGCTCTGGCTTCCCGAACTCTGGAAACACCATATATTTT.